One and the same sample provided the 10 T cell receptor beta chains below, sequenced in a study of blood T cell repertoires in COVID-19. The table came from immunoSEQ multiplex PCR; TCRdb's copy has only in-frame clones and leaves some out. The sample lists 160,000 or so clones, roughly 88% seen once, with less than 8.5% in the top ten. Sequenced input: PBMCs or T cells enriched from blood (not recorded which). Receptor source: a woman between 45 and 60 years old who had recovered from COVID-19.

The rearrangement uses TRBV3-1 (or the pseudogene TRBV3-2) and TRBJ1-4; 9 bases are a match to TRBD1. The CDR3 sequence is 17 residues long. V gave up 2 bases and J gave up 0 bases; unmatched junction bases: 4. Germline assignment: CDR1 LGHDT and CDR2 YNNKEL (reference sequence). Here the CDR3 reads CASSQHDRGATNEKLFF. CDR3 sequence (DNA): TGTGCCAGCAGCCAACACGACAGGGGGGCAACTAATGAAAAACTGTTTTTT.

The chain couples TRBV3-1 (or the pseudogene TRBV3-2) to TRBJ1-1, with 10 bases lining up with TRBD1. V dropped 4 bases and J dropped 1; count of bases not matched to a gene: 3. The CDR3 covers 15 residues. Germline V gives CDR1 LGHDT, CDR2 YNNKEL (reference sequence). The CDR3 nucleotides read TGTGCCAGCAGCCCGCGGGACAGGGGGAACACTGAAGCTTTCTTT. The encoded protein is CASSPRDRGNTEAFF.

The chain employs TRBV15 and TRBJ2-1; 12 bases map to TRBD2. V lost 1 base and J lost 3; bases outside the gene matches: 4. Germline assignment: CDR1 LNHNV and CDR2 YYDKDF (reference sequence). The CDR3 runs to 17 residues. CDR3: CATSRGTSGEIYNEQFF. The DNA for the CDR3 is TGTGCCACCAGCAGAGGGACTAGCGGGGAGATCTACAATGAGCAGTTCTTC.

The CDR3 region is CASSPMPHRDMSNQPQHF. Written as DNA, the CDR3 is TGTGCCAGCAGCCCCATGCCCCACAGGGATATGAGCAATCAGCCCCAGCATTTT. The chain employs TRBV7-3 and TRBJ1-5, with D perhaps matching TRBD1 (6 bases). The CDR3 is 18 amino acids. V lost 5 bases and J lost 1, with 21 bases in between. Germline CDR1 and CDR2: SGHTA and FQGTGA.

This chain links TRBV5-5 with TRBJ2-1; no definite D call. Deletions cut 3 bases from V and 0 bases from J, with 16 bases between. The CDR3 is 17 residues long. Germline CDR1 reads SGHKS; CDR2 reads YYEKEE (reference sequence). CDR3 loop: CASSSPWAGSSYNEQFF. The CDR3 DNA reads as TGTGCCAGCAGCTCCCCGTGGGCCGGAAGCTCCTACAATGAGCAGTTCTTC.

The chain recombines TRBV12-3 or TRBV12-4 with TRBJ1-5, with D perhaps matching TRBD1 (6 bases). Trimming stripped 4 bases from V and 15 bases from J, with 16 bases between. The CDR3 is made up of 12 amino acids. Here the CDR3 DNA reads TGTGCCAGCAGTTCCAACAGGGCCCTCCGGCATTTT. Translation: CASSSNRALRHF.

This chain links TRBV15 with TRBJ2-2; the D is unclear. The CDR3 sequence is 15 residues long. Germline V gives CDR1 LNHNV, CDR2 YYDKDF (reference sequence). V dropped 1 base and J dropped 0 bases, with 6 bases sitting between them. In DNA form, the CDR3 reads TGTGCCACCAGCAGAGGGGCTTCGAACACCGGGGAGCTGTTTTTT. This codes for CATSRGASNTGELFF. The variable domain in full, with the rest retrieved from reference TRBV15 and TRBJ2-2, is DAMVIQNPRYQVTQFGKPVTLSCSQTLNHNVMYWYQQKSSQAPKLLFHYYDKDFNNEADTPDNFQSRRPNTSFCFLDIRSPGLGDTAMYLCATSRGASNTGELFFGEGSRLTVL.

There are a few counts of this clone. V is TRBV4-3 and J is TRBJ1-6; 9 positions match TRBD1. V lost 3 bases and J lost 7; bases outside the gene matches: 4. The CDR3 is 15 residues long. Germline CDR1 and CDR2: LGHNA and YSLEER. The CDR3, as DNA: TGCGCCAGCAGCCATTCCGGGACAGGGAATTCACCCCTCCACTTT. Residues: CASSHSGTGNSPLHF.

J is TRBJ2-4 and V is TRBV19; 9 nucleotides line up with TRBD1. Losses at the gene ends were 5 bases for V and 5 bases for J; bases not matched to a gene: 7. Looked up from germline, CDR1 is LNHDA and CDR2 is SQIVND (reference sequence). This CDR3 spans 15 amino acids. CDR3: CASSLTGGAENIQYF. In DNA, the CDR3 is TGTGCCAGTAGTTTAACAGGGGGCGCGGAAAACATTCAGTACTTC.

The rearrangement links TRBV25-1 to TRBJ1-2; D perhaps matches TRBD1 (5 bases). V shed 2 bases and J shed 1 base, with 11 bases lying between them. Germline values: CDR1 MGHDK, CDR2 SYGVNS. CDR3 size: 15 residues. In DNA, the CDR3 is TGTGCCAGCAGTGAAGATCCGGGGGGTAACTATGGCTACACCTTC. Translated: CASSEDPGGNYGYTF.